This TCR beta chain came from a study of cytomegalovirus exposure and HLA in healthy donors (dated by TCRdb to 2016 to 2017). About the study as a whole: An earlier analysis of several hundred of the donors reported 276 Gb of sequence data and 117 million unique TCR beta sequences from some 180 million T cells. Donor age, sex, ethnicity and CMV serostatus were compiled alongside the repertoire data. Across 398 genotyped donors of the cohort, an average of approximately 200,000 unique TCR beta nucleotide sequences per donor were sequenced, and approximately 19% of those sequences were non-productive. To predict cytomegalovirus infection status, the study combined high-throughput TCR immunosequencing, statistical association of individual TCRs with disease status, and machine learning. A later analysis re-analyzed previously published TCR beta repertoires from about 600 donors and added high-resolution HLA genotyping to study TCR occurrence patterns. Genome-wide SNP genotypes for about three fifths of the roughly 700 donors were used in a later genetic analysis, which treated that subset as a discovery cohort. Besides the first cohort of roughly 700 subjects, a separate validation cohort made up of 120 different subjects was used. The study aimed to test whether cataloging public T cell receptors could reveal signatures of past pathogen exposure. Of the 300 to 450 genotyped donors, 65% to 90% fell in the genetic ancestry cluster associated with self-reported Caucasian donors. All discovery cohort repertoires had been generated on a single sequencing platform. An early release covering over 500 HLA-typed donors comprised around 300 gigabases of sequencing data and around 85 million unique TCR sequences. Typing coverage varied by locus: roughly 620-630 donors for A, B, C, DRB1 and DQB1; 522 for DQA1; nearly 610 for DPA1; 400 to 480 for DPB1. Rather than using new phenotypic data, the later analysis identified candidate immune exposures from TCR beta sequences and from how often those sequences occurred across donors. Because of strong linkage in the cohort, roughly five DR-DQ haplotypes were treated as single units for association and clustering. An earlier analysis of a few hundred of the donors applied high-throughput TCR beta sequencing to assess whether each TCR beta V gene segment acted as functional or pseudogenic. HLA typing included class I and class II loci at four-digit resolution. The study profiled the T cell repertoires of more than 500 subjects by immunosequencing and related them to cytomegalovirus serostatus.

The method behind the library was the immunoSEQ multiplex PCR assay. For the multiplex PCR, a mixture combining 60 forward primers for TCR Vbeta segments and 13 reverse primers for TCR Jbeta segments was used. A multiplex PCR assay on genomic DNA amplified the CDR3 region of rearranged TCR beta genes. The amplified TCR beta libraries were sequenced on the Illumina HiSeq System as 87-base-pair reads. The authors' pipeline ran thus. A later analysis counted approximately 74 million unique TCR beta chains across the 550 to 700 repertoires, and 9 million to 14 million of these chains were shared by at least two donors. Raw reads were error-corrected and collapsed into unique sequences with a nearest-neighbor algorithm that merged closely related sequences to remove PCR and sequencing errors. To assign V, D and J gene segments, CDR3 sequences were aligned to IMGT reference sequences. Each retained sequence needed at least a six-nucleotide match to both a V gene segment and a J gene segment. A rearrangement was called productive if the CDR3 had no stop codons and remained in frame with V and J, and every other rearrangement was called non-productive. CDR3 was defined by IMGT convention, running from the second conserved V-encoded cysteine to the conserved J-encoded phenylalanine. The earlier analysis of about 570 of the donors excluded any sequence lacking an unambiguous match to a single V gene segment. In an earlier analysis of some 590 of the donors, a V segment was called functional when productive rearrangements were above 56.7%, and segregating when the standard deviation between donors exceeded 5%. A statistical classification framework was built for diagnosing cytomegalovirus status from the catalog of TCR beta chain sequences. In a later analysis, V and J genes were assigned by comparing TCR nucleotide sequences against IMGT/GENE-DB human TR gene sequences. The TCRdist pipeline was used in a later analysis to assign CDR3 sequences and most-parsimonious VDJ recombination scenarios. In a later analysis, each TCR beta chain was defined by its CDR3 amino acid sequence together with its V-gene family, and reads without a unique V-gene family were excluded. In a later analysis, approximately 590 highly shared, low-generation-probability nucleotide sequences were removed to address suspected cross-contamination and a sequencing artifact. For each public chain, a later analysis derived a clonal expansion index from normalized ranks of inferred template counts within each repertoire. In a later analysis, generation probabilities were computed with a VDJ recombination model fitted to out-of-frame rearrangements, and the resulting probabilities were checked against IGoR. Hypergeometric tests were used in a later analysis to score TCR-TCR, TCR-HLA and TCR-CMV co-occurrence, with a repertoire-size bias correction applied to the TCR pairs. In a later analysis, false discovery rates were estimated by permuting HLA or CMV assignments 20 times. In a later analysis, co-occurring TCRs were grouped using DBSCAN, and TCRdist sequence similarity was added for clustering within HLA-allele-positive subsets. Co-occurrence clustering excluded repertoires with fewer than 30,000 or more than 120,000 public chains, plus five with anomalous nucleotide sharing. Drawn from immuneACCESS, this table holds only the in-frame rearrangements with V and J called that TCRdb kept. Clones are partly lost; checked studies trace under half to an unresolved V gene and leave the rest unexplained. From that table come the V and J calls and clone size; the DNA was used to work out D and trimming. The sample table shows a few hundred thousand clones, and around four fifths are seen once. Approximately 2% of the sample is taken by the ten largest.

Results and caveats for the whole study, not just this receptor: Strong co-occurrence of HLA alleles, especially DR and DQ, made assigning TCR associations to individual alleles difficult. The sequencing pipeline was judged likely to have produced a cluster of highly shared sequence variants as a technical artifact. The study listed approximately 150 TCR beta chains as associated with cytomegalovirus. HLA typing was unavailable for some donors at each locus, so association tests used only the typed subset. In a later analysis, several top co-occurrence clusters were reported to appear linked to parvovirus B19, influenza, CMV and Epstein-Barr virus. Linkage disequilibrium might explain the correlated functional status among segregating V segments, but an unknown experimental factor could not be ruled out. In vitro tests confirmed that a few of the cytomegalovirus-associated TCR beta chains recognize cytomegalovirus antigens. Most TCR sequences were observed very rarely across donors, whereas some public TCRs were present in many individuals. At a false discovery rate of 0.05, a later analysis linked 16,951 TCR beta sequences to specific HLA alleles. In a later genetic analysis, a missense DCLRE1C variant was associated with V-gene and J-gene trimming of TCR beta chains, and the association was replicated in an independent cohort. In a later analysis, TCR association rates were found to vary across HLA loci, with the most associated TCRs seen for DRB1 alleles and the fewest for HLA-C alleles. In an earlier analysis of under 600 of the donors, most TCR beta V segments were observed in productive rearrangements about 87% or about 30% of the time, broadly matching IMGT annotations. The presence/absence analyses assumed that sequencing depth was roughly uniform across donors, and that assumption may not be true. Some IMGT-functional V segments, including TRBV6-2 and TRBV6-3, could not be distinguished by the 87-base-pair reads and were therefore excluded. The only immune exposure information available for the cohort was CMV serostatus. Most CMV-associated TCR beta chains appeared to be HLA-restricted in a later analysis, and the HLA associations seemed to be driven largely by CMV exposure. It was suggested by the authors that the approach could potentially be generalized to other disease states and immunological phenotypes. In this cohort, only TCR beta chains were sequenced, and detectable features were limited by the absence of alpha or paired-chain data. Seventeen rarely observed V segments, including chromosome 9 orphons, were excluded from the earlier analysis of several hundred of the donors because counts were too low. Cytomegalovirus status was reported to be diagnosed by the classifier with high specificity and sensitivity in both the original and validation cohorts. According to a later genetic analysis, donors in an Asian-associated ancestry cluster had fewer N-insertions in productive TCRs than the approximately 670-donor mean. A further reported finding was that TCR beta sequences accurately predicted the HLA-A and HLA-B alleles for most subjects in the first cohort. In a later analysis, HLA-associated TCR beta chains were found to be more clonally expanded and to have lower generation probabilities than equally common non-associated chains.

In regard to this clone: Its antigen remains undetermined. No clone much larger than this one lies a single base away; base qualities are absent.

The cohort consisted of hundreds of healthy bone marrow donors. At the time of sampling, all cohort members were nominally healthy, though unrecorded immune exposures were likely present. The donor tested CMV seropositive, placing the donor among the 289 seropositive members of the cohort. Each donor provided a peripheral blood sample, and peripheral blood mononuclear cells were used for TCR beta sequencing. The Qiagen DNeasy Blood Extraction Kit was used to extract genomic DNA from the blood cell samples. V lost 3 bases and J lost 3 bases; the stretch between them is 9 bases long. Inclusive of the bounding cysteine and phenylalanine, the CDR3 is 13 residues long. The CDR3 DNA has 39 bases and is translated from base 1. The germline V gene yields MGHDK for CDR1 and SYGVNS for CDR2.

The sequence came from a woman aged 40 to 50 in good health and CMV-seropositive. The V and J genes are TRBV25-1 and TRBJ2-7, with the D gene not confidently named. The sequenced sample was PBMCs. The base sequence is TGTGCCAGCAGTGAGACAAATAACTACGAGCAGTACTTC. Translated, this is CASSETNNYEQYF.